The 16 T cell receptor beta chains listed next were all sequenced from one sample in a study of blood T cell repertoires in COVID-19. Profiled with immunoSEQ multiplex PCR; TCRdb holds only in-frame clones, not every one. The sample records around 110,000 clones, roughly nine tenths being singletons. Material: peripheral blood. The receptors come from a man aged 35 to 55 with acute or convalescent COVID-19.

The chain employs TRBV6-1 and TRBJ2-5; 12 nucleotides agree with TRBD2. This CDR3 spans 19 amino acids. V lost 4 bases and J lost 1; bases outside the gene matches: 13. Germline-derived CDR1 and CDR2 are MNHNS and SASEGT. The CDR3 loop reads CASSAGTSGPWESQETQYF. The CDR3 nucleotides read TGTGCCAGCAGTGCCGGGACTAGCGGGCCATGGGAAAGCCAAGAGACCCAGTACTTC.

This clone was picked up a small number of times. The chain combines TRBV27 with TRBJ2-1, with 11 bases lining up with TRBD2. Germline lookup yields CDR1 MNHEY and CDR2 SMNVEV (reference sequence). CDR3 length: 17 residues. V gave up 4 bases and J gave up 7 bases; unmatched junction bases: 12. CDR3: CASSSASSGRFGNEQFF. The CDR3 DNA follows: TGTGCCAGCAGTTCGGCCTCTAGCGGGAGGTTCGGGAATGAGCAGTTCTTC.

The chain employs TRBV7-6 and TRBJ2-2; D is undetermined. The CDR3 spans 15 residues. Germline V gene lookup returns CDR1 SGHVS and CDR2 FNYEAQ. Trimming took off 0 bases at V and 0 bases at J, with 5 bases between the two ends. The CDR3, as DNA: TGTGCCAGCAGCTTAGCTCAGGCGAACACCGGGGAGCTGTTTTTT. Its translation: CASSLAQANTGELFF.

The CDR3 DNA reads as TGTGCCAGCAGCCCTACAGGGCGCCAGAACACTGAAGCTTTCTTT. It encodes CASSPTGRQNTEAFF. J is TRBJ1-1 and V is TRBV5-4, with D possibly being TRBD1 (6 bases). The CDR3 contains 15 residues. The germline V gene encodes CDR1 SGHNT and CDR2 YYREEE (reference sequence). Trimming took off 4 bases at V and 1 base at J, with 14 bases between the two ends. The full variable domain, completed using reference TRBV5-4 and TRBJ1-1, is ETGVTQSPTHLIKTRGQQVTLRCSSQSGHNTVSWYQQALGQGPQFIFQYYREEENGRGNFPPRFSGLQFPNYSSELNVNALELDDSALYLCASSPTGRQNTEAFFGQGTRLTVV.

The chain combines TRBV7-3 with TRBJ2-2; 12 nucleotides agree with TRBD2. CDR3 length: 19 residues. The germline CDR1 and CDR2 sequences are SGHTA and FQGTGA. The V and J ends lost 4 bases and 6 bases, in that order; junction bases with no gene match: 15. The CDR3 nucleotides read TGTGCCAGCAGCTCGCGACGGTGGGCTAGCGGGGGGGACGCCGGGGAGCTGTTTTTT. Residues: CASSSRRWASGGDAGELFF.

The chain uses TRBV18 and TRBJ2-2; TRBD2 matches 8 bases. The CDR3 loop spans 16 amino acids. With 2 bases clipped from V and 4 bases from J, the junction kept 6 bases outside the gene matches. Germline-derived CDR1 and CDR2 are KGHSH and LQKENI. The DNA of the CDR3 is TGTGCCAGCTCACCATTAGCACTAGCGGTCACCGGGGAGCTGTTTTTT. Protein product: CASSPLALAVTGELFF.

The J gene is TRBJ1-4, the V gene TRBV5-1, with TRBD1 identical over 10 bases. The germline gives CDR1 SGHRS, CDR2 YFSETQ. V gave up 1 base and J gave up 3 bases; unmatched junction bases: 3. The CDR3 is made up of 16 amino acids. This CDR3 reads CASSLTGQGANEKLFF. Here the CDR3 DNA reads TGCGCCAGCAGCTTGACCGGACAGGGGGCTAATGAAAAACTGTTTTTT. Full variable domain (rest looked up from reference TRBV5-1 and TRBJ1-4): KAGVTQTPRYLIKTRGQQVTLSCSPISGHRSVSWYQQTPGQGLQFLFEYFSETQRNKGNFPGRFSGRQFSNSRSEMNVSTLELGDSALYLCASSLTGQGANEKLFFGSGTQLSVL.

This rearrangement joins TRBV7-2 to TRBJ1-2; TRBD1 is a possible D gene (5 bases). The CDR3 is made up of 14 amino acids. The V end lost 1 base, the J end lost 3 bases, and 9 bases lay between the germline ends. In germline, CDR1 is SGHTA, CDR2 FQGNSA. CDR3 nucleotide sequence: TGTGCCAGCAGCTTAGGGCAGGGTGACTATGGCTACACCTTC. Translation: CASSLGQGDYGYTF.

This chain connects TRBV6-5 to TRBJ1-2; 7 positions agree with TRBD1. Germline CDR1 reads MNHEY; CDR2 reads SVGAGI. The trim removed 0 bases at V and 4 bases at J, leaving 2 bases unmatched. CDR3 length: 14 amino acids. CDR3 loop: CASSYSAGGYGYTF. CDR3 coding DNA: TGTGCCAGCAGTTACTCCGCAGGGGGCTATGGCTACACCTTC.

On this clone itself: Other DNA sequences within the sample encode an identical CDR3. The chain has TRBV29-1 and TRBJ1-2; 7 positions agree with TRBD1. Unmatched junction bases numbered 7, after V lost 4 bases and J lost 8 bases. The length of the CDR3 is 12 residues. Germline CDR1 and CDR2: SQVTM and ANQGSEA. CDR3 region: CSVGQGVRGYTF. The CDR3 DNA is TGCAGCGTTGGACAGGGAGTAAGGGGCTACACCTTC.

CDR3 nucleotides: TGCGCCAGCACCGACAGGGTTGGCGCTTATAATTCACCCCTCCACTTT. This codes for CASTDRVGAYNSPLHF. The J gene is TRBJ1-6, the V gene TRBV5-1; 7 nucleotides agree with TRBD1. The CDR3 extends over 16 amino acids. The germline gives CDR1 SGHRS, CDR2 YFSETQ. Losses at the gene ends were 6 bases for V and 4 bases for J; bases not matched to a gene: 10.

This chain joins TRBV6-2 or TRBV6-3 and TRBJ2-3; 14 bases are a match to TRBD2. The germline gives CDR1 MNHEY, CDR2 SVGEGT. After removal of 6 bases from V and 2 bases from J, the junction contained 7 bases not matched to a gene. This CDR3 spans 17 amino acids. The CDR3: CASSGLAGGLSTDTQYF. Here the CDR3 DNA reads TGTGCCAGCAGCGGACTAGCGGGGGGACTTTCCACAGATACGCAGTATTTT.

The V and J genes are TRBV5-6 and TRBJ1-5; maybe TRBD1 (5 bases). CDR1 is SGHDT, CDR2 YYEEEE, per germline. Between the trimmed V and J ends, which lost 4 bases and 5 bases, there was a span of 10 bases. The CDR3 extends over 13 amino acids. The CDR3 bases are TGTGCCAGCAGCCCCGGGGGGGATCAGCCCCAGCATTTT. Protein sequence: CASSPGGDQPQHF.

V usage is TRBV19 and J usage is TRBJ2-7; TRBD2 agrees at 7 bases. CDR1 LNHDA and CDR2 SQIVND come from the germline V gene (reference sequence). The CDR3 extends over 15 amino acids. V trimming: 0 bases; J trimming: 3 bases; junction bases outside the gene matches: 5. CDR3: CASSIDPAGVYEQYF. Here the CDR3 DNA reads TGTGCCAGTAGTATAGATCCTGCGGGGGTCTACGAGCAGTACTTC.

The V call is TRBV19, the J call TRBJ1-6, with a possible D match to TRBD1 (5 bases). This CDR3 has 15 amino acids. V lost 8 bases and J lost 7, with 18 bases in between. In germline, CDR1 is LNHDA, CDR2 SQIVND (reference sequence). As DNA, the CDR3 is TGTGCCAGTGTGGGGCCCGGCTCCGCCAATTCACCCCTCCACTTT. This gives the protein CASVGPGSANSPLHF.

The chain employs TRBV30 and TRBJ1-2; TRBD1 aligns across 9 bases. The CDR3 length is 14 residues. The trim removed 3 bases at V and 6 bases at J, leaving 8 bases unmatched. The V gene's germline CDR1 is GTSNPN and CDR2 SVGIG (reference sequence). As DNA, the CDR3 is TGTGCCTGGAGCCGGGCCAGGACAGGGGATGGCTACACCTTC. This codes for CAWSRARTGDGYTF. Based on the CDR3 plus reference TRBV30 and TRBJ1-2, the full variable domain is SQTIHQWPATLVQPVGSPLSLECTVEGTSNPNLYWYRQAAGRGLQLLFYSVGIGQISSEVPQNLSASRPQDRQFILSSKKLLLSDSGFYLCAWSRARTGDGYTFGSGTRLTVV.